The following is a T cell receptor (beta chain) sequence with its context. Its binding antigen is unknown. Base qualities are not at hand, and no much larger clone is one base apart. This specimen comes from a study of blood T cell repertoires in COVID-19 (TCRdb year 2020). Describing the broader study: The collaborator samples originated in the United States, Italy and Spain and spanned the acute and convalescent phases of COVID-19. The material from the prospective study consisted of cDNA or gDNA derived from T cells, B-cell-depleted T cells, or PBMCs. Sample metadata almost always included a de-identified subject ID, COVID-19 status, age in years and sex. HLA class I and class II types, where available, came from metadata supplied by the sample provider rather than from assay-based typing. Samples came from the ongoing ImmuneRACE study (first 160 participants) plus 1,254 subjects from 6 global collaborators. The dataset comprised deeply sampled blood TCRbeta repertoires from subjects exposed to, actively infected with, or recovered from COVID-19. The repertoires were released in a freely available public database meant as a resource for research on the immune response to SARS-CoV-2.

Participants in the prospective study were aged about 18 to 90 years, lived in about two dozen United States geographic areas, and enrolled through a virtual design. In the prospective study, participants were assigned to cohorts based on the clinical history participants reported in a screening survey and a study questionnaire. Recovered participants in ImmuneRACE Cohort 3 were defined as having two consecutive negative NP/OP PCR tests, clearance from a healthcare professional, or resolution of symptoms. Mobile phlebotomists in the prospective study collected whole blood, serum and a nasopharyngeal or oropharyngeal swab from every participant. Over a roughly two-month period, participants in the prospective study had the option of providing additional blood draws and questionnaires. Before DNA extraction, prospective study blood samples were shipped either frozen or at room temperature. The immunoSEQ Assay, a bias-controlled multiplex PCR, was used to amplify TCRbeta CDR3 regions from genomic DNA. As for how the authors treated the data: The number of nucleated cells in each sample was estimated from the amplification of reference gene primers within the assay. To quantify the absolute abundance of each unique TCRbeta CDR3 rearrangement, sequence reads were collapsed and filtered. For each sample, productive Simpson clonality was calculated as the square root of Simpson's diversity index over productive rearrangements. Held by TCRdb, this immuneACCESS table contains in-frame sequences only and omits some clones. Under half of the omission traces to an unresolved V gene where checked; the cause of the rest is unknown. V, J and clone size reflect that table, while D and trimming were determined from the DNA. In this sample the table shows under 300,000 clones, 88% of which occur a single time. Together, the top ten hold approximately 3% of the sample.

At the junction V is shortened by 0 bases and J by 2 bases, with 8 bases in between. Reading the germline V gene gives CDR1 MGHRA and CDR2 YSYEKL. The CDR3 holds 15 amino acids from the cysteine to the phenylalanine. CDR3 DNA only is kept here, 45 bases in frame from base 1. Results and caveats for the whole study, not just this receptor: The amount of clinical and demographic metadata varied by source and participant and was provided uncurated.

The chain links TRBV4-1 with TRBJ1-5; no D gene call is confident. The clonotype comes from a woman aged 45-65 years who had recovered from COVID-19. The sample was PBMCs or T cells enriched from blood (not recorded which). The nucleotides are TGCGCCAGCAGCCAAGATCGGGTTGGCAATCAGCCCCAGCATTTT. The resulting protein is CASSQDRVGNQPQHF.